This T cell receptor beta chain is drawn from a study of CD8+CD57+ T cells in acquired aplastic anemia. Whole-study results and caveats: For CD8+ Simpson's diversity, patients and controls showed no significant difference. Patients and controls turned out to have roughly 30 CD8+ CDR3 sequences in common.

Using genomic DNA as the template, TCR beta VDJ and CDR3 profiling was carried out. TCRdb re-analysed the reads in MiXCR, keeping a single row per CDR3 protein. The data hold 100,000 to 150,000 distinct CDR3 sequences, with about two fifths observed a single time. This CDR3 comprises 13 residues. Per germline, CDR1 SGHAT and CDR2 FQNNGV. This clonotype came up a few times. The antigen is unknown. With a much larger clone just one base away, this may be a read error. Patients selected for sequencing had displayed CD8+CD57+ cell expansion by flow cytometry. As a group, the patients uniformly had severe acquired aplastic anemia.

Sequencing used sorted CD4+, CD8+, or CD8+CD57+ T cells (not recorded which) from PBMCs. The origin of this receptor is a human donor with aplastic anemia. V gene TRBV11-2 combines with J gene TRBJ1-1; D remains unclear. CDR3 coding DNA: TGTGCCAGCGGCTTCGATTGGCAGCCTGAAGCTTTCTTT. Its translation is CASGFDWQPEAFF. The full variable domain, in which reference TRBV11-2 and TRBJ1-1 provide the parts outside the CDR3, is EAGVAQSPRYKIIEKRQSVAFWCNPISGHATLYWYQQILGQGPKLLIQFQNNGVVDDSQLPKDRFSAERLKGVDSTLKIQPAKLEDSAVYLCASGFDWQPEAFFGQGTRLTVV.